The sequence of this TCR beta chain was determined in a study of T cells in Graves' hyperthyroidism and ophthalmopathy. Whole-study results and caveats: Median prediction lead before ophthalmopathy onset was around seven months with the model. The majority of expanded thyroid clonotypes above 0.001 also appeared in blood.

This clonotype was seen a few times. What it recognizes is unknown. The source of the PBMCs was more than 9.5 ml of fresh peripheral blood. Amplification of TCR beta CDR3 regions used RNA as the template. Initially, a first-round RT-PCR of the TCR CDR3 employed the HTBI primer set. Each CDR3 protein gets one entry after TCRdb re-called the multiplex PCR reads with MiXCR. Of 350,000 to 450,000 distinct CDR3 sequences in the sample, around 15% were seen once. CDR3 length: 16 residues. With 5 bases clipped from V and 9 bases from J, the junction kept 9 bases outside the gene matches. Germline CDR1 reads LNHDA; CDR2 reads SQIVND (reference sequence).

This TCR was recovered from a man in his fifties or sixties with Graves' ophthalmopathy. This sequence joins TRBV19 and TRBJ2-3; 15 bases fit TRBD2. Sequencing was carried out using blood. For the CDR3, the DNA is TGTGCCAGTAGTGTGGGGGGGACTAGCGGGAGGTCGACGCAGTATTTT. It yields the protein CASSVGGTSGRSTQYF.